These 20 T cell receptor beta chains were sequenced from one sample in a study of blood T cells in healthy people across ages. Combining a sample-barcoded 5' primer with a J-beta primer mix, a second PCR ran for roughly 7 to 11 cycles. MiXCR, run by TCRdb on the 5' RACE reads, gives a single entry per CDR3 protein. The data contain about 290,000 distinct CDR3 sequences, 25% to 30% of them singletons. The sequencing input was blood. These receptors came from a woman aged 65 to 85 in good health.

This clonotype has more than one count but fewer than ten. The CDR3 sequence: CATSDRGTGLFAGRYGTQYF. The CDR3 DNA is TGTGCCACCAGTGACCGGGGGACAGGACTTTTTGCGGGACGTTACGGTACGCAGTATTTT. The chain is built from TRBV24-1 and TRBJ2-3; 8 bases are a match to TRBD1. This CDR3 is 20 amino acids long. V lost 4 bases and J lost 8; bases outside the gene matches: 25. Germline CDR1 is KGHDR and CDR2 is SFDVKD.

The table lists this clonotype with a few counts. CDR3 DNA sequence: TGCGCCAGCAGCCCGACTAGCGGGAAAATGAATGAGCAGTTCTTC. Its protein is CASSPTSGKMNEQFF. The chain has TRBV5-1 and TRBJ2-5, with 11 positions matching TRBD2. The tail of the sequence fits TRBJ2-1 better, so the J call may be wrong. This CDR3 has 15 amino acids. Germline V gene sequence: CDR1 SGHRS, CDR2 YFSETQ.

This clonotype came up a few times. This sequence joins TRBV29-1 and TRBJ1-1, with TRBD1 identical over 8 bases. Germline V lookup: CDR1 SQVTM, CDR2 ANQGSEA. Trimming took 4 bases from V and 4 from J; bases not matched to a gene: 8. The CDR3 length is 14 residues. CDR3 sequence (DNA): TGCAGCGTTGTTCGTGGACAGGGAGGCACTGAAGCTTTCTTT. This encodes CSVVRGQGGTEAFF.

The J gene is TRBJ1-2, the V gene TRBV27; TRBD1 matches 7 bases. CDR3 length: 13 residues. V shed 3 bases and J 10 bases; nucleotides not matched to a gene: 8. Germline CDR1 reads MNHEY; CDR2 reads SMNVEV (reference sequence). Here the CDR3 DNA reads TGTGCCAGCAGTTTGGAAGACAGGGCTAACTACACCTTC. It yields the protein CASSLEDRANYTF.

The chain employs TRBV20-1 and TRBJ1-1, with D uncertain. Looked up from germline, CDR1 is DFQATT and CDR2 is SNEGSKA (reference sequence). Trimming cost V 1 base and J 1 base, with 7 bases left between them. This CDR3 is 13 amino acids long. The CDR3 sequence: CSARGSENTEAFF. CDR3 nucleotides: TGCAGTGCTAGAGGGTCGGAGAACACTGAAGCTTTCTTT.

The sample holds a few counts of this clonotype. The chain employs TRBV12-3 or TRBV12-4 and TRBJ1-2; D unclear. Trimming took 2 bases from V and 5 from J, leaving 6 bases between them. The CDR3 has 12 amino acids. The CDR3 DNA sequence: TGTGCCAGCAGTTTAAGGGCTTATGGCTACACCTTC. It specifies CASSLRAYGYTF.

V usage is TRBV29-1 and J usage is TRBJ1-2; 7 positions match TRBD1. The germline V gene encodes CDR1 SQVTM and CDR2 ANQGSEA. This CDR3 contains 14 residues. V was pared by 4 bases and J by 2 bases, with 7 bases of the junction left unmatched. In nucleotides, the CDR3 is TGCAGCGTTGGCCACCGGGACAGAAACTATGGCTACACCTTC. Encoded protein: CSVGHRDRNYGYTF.

The chain uses TRBV7-2 and TRBJ2-5, with D uncertain. V lost 1 base to trimming and J lost 2 bases, with 8 bases between them. Germline CDR1 is SGHTA and CDR2 is FQGNSA. This CDR3 is built from 14 residues. The CDR3 DNA is TGTGCCAGCAGCTTAGGGCGGCTACAAGAGACCCAGTACTTC. Amino acids: CASSLGRLQETQYF. Variable domain in full (rest from reference TRBV7-2 and TRBJ2-5): GAGVSQSPSNKVTEKGKDVELRCDPISGHTALYWYRQSLGQGLEFLIYFQGNSAPDKSGLPSDRFSAERTGGSVSTLTIQRTQQEDSAVYLCASSLGRLQETQYFGPGTRLLVL.

This clonotype has just a few counts. The chain recombines TRBV6-1 with TRBJ2-7; the D is unclear. Germline V gene data show CDR1 as MNHNS and CDR2 as SASEGT. The V gene lost 1 base and the J gene lost 2 bases, with 9 bases spanning the gap. The CDR3 spans 14 residues. The CDR3 spells CASSEVKGTYEQYF. The CDR3 DNA reads TGTGCCAGCAGTGAAGTAAAGGGAACCTACGAGCAGTACTTC.

This sequence joins TRBV29-1 and TRBJ2-5; D is possibly TRBD2 (5 bases). The J call may be wrong; the DNA end is better matched by TRBJ2-7. Germline V gene lookup returns CDR1 SQVTM and CDR2 ANQGSEA. CDR3 length: 11 amino acids. CDR3 region: CSVGAAYEQYF. As DNA, the CDR3 is TGCAGCGTTGGAGCGGCCTACGAGCAGTACTTC.

The genes are TRBV7-2 and TRBJ2-5; TRBD2 agrees at 15 bases. Germline V gene data show CDR1 as SGHTA and CDR2 as FQGNSA. The CDR3 has 16 amino acids. With V trimmed by 6 bases and J by 4 bases, 6 bases remained unmatched. The CDR3 nucleotides are TGTGCCAGCAGGCCGGGACTAGCGGGAGGCGGAGAGACCCAGTACTTC. Its translation is CASRPGLAGGGETQYF.

In this sample, this clonotype turned up a few times. The rearrangement uses TRBV14 and TRBJ2-1, with D perhaps matching TRBD2 (5 bases). This CDR3 is built from 14 residues. The germline V gene has CDR1 SGHDN and CDR2 FVKESK. Trimming took 0 bases from V and 9 from J, leaving 12 bases between them. CDR3 DNA sequence: TGTGCCAGCAGCCAAGATCTGCGGGTACGTGAGCAGTTCTTC. Translation gives CASSQDLRVREQFF.

This clonotype was detected many times. The chain employs TRBV20-1 and TRBJ1-1; D perhaps matches TRBD1 (6 bases). Germline V gives CDR1 DFQATT, CDR2 SNEGSKA (reference sequence). Trimming pared 0 bases from V and 6 bases from J, leaving 17 bases between. This CDR3 contains 15 residues. CDR3 loop: CSARDTGRGAAEAFF. CDR3 nucleotide sequence: TGCAGTGCTAGAGATACAGGAAGGGGGGCGGCTGAAGCTTTCTTT.

The gene calls are TRBV3-1 and TRBJ1-4; D remains ambiguous. CDR3 length: 18 residues. Germline CDR1 reads LGHDT; CDR2 reads YNNKEL (reference sequence). Between the trimmed V and J ends, which lost 3 bases and 2 bases, there was a span of 19 bases. CDR3 region: CASSHLRGQTATNEKLFF. CDR3 DNA sequence: TGTGCCAGCAGCCATCTGCGGGGTCAAACCGCCACTAATGAAAAACTGTTTTTT.

The V call is TRBV4-1, the J call TRBJ1-2; D unresolved. CDR1 is MGHRA, CDR2 YSYEKL, per germline. The length of the CDR3 is 16 residues. V lost 0 bases to trimming and J lost 7 bases, with 18 bases between them. The CDR3 DNA reads as TGCGCCAGCAGCCAAGAAGGACGAGCAGCTTGGGGTGGCTACACCTTC. Translating gives CASSQEGRAAWGGYTF.

This clonotype showed up just a few times. V usage is TRBV3-1 and J usage is TRBJ2-5, with D perhaps TRBD1 or TRBD2 (5 bases each). Trimming left V 8 bases short and J 4 bases short, with 23 bases between. Germline values: CDR1 LGHDT, CDR2 YNNKEL (reference sequence). The CDR3 has 16 residues. In DNA, the CDR3 is TGTGCCAGCGGCCTCCCCGGGACCCAGGAGCGAGAGACCCAGTACTTC. As protein: CASGLPGTQERETQYF.

The J gene is TRBJ1-1, the V gene TRBV4-1, with 11 bases identical to TRBD1. V dropped 5 bases and J dropped 4; count of bases not matched to a gene: 6. Germline V gene data show CDR1 as MGHRA and CDR2 as YSYEKL. This CDR3 is built from 15 residues. The CDR3 is CASSATGTGGTEAFF. CDR3 bases: TGCGCCAGCAGCGCGACCGGGACAGGGGGCACTGAAGCTTTCTTT.

The chain employs TRBV5-4 and TRBJ2-1; D possibly matches TRBD1 or TRBD2 (6 bases each). Germline V gene sequence: CDR1 SGHNT, CDR2 YYREEE (reference sequence). The CDR3 is made up of 15 amino acids. V was shortened by 3 bases and J by 3 bases, with 13 bases between the two germline ends. The CDR3 loop is CASSSGAGGYNEQFF. CDR3 DNA sequence: TGTGCCAGCAGCTCAGGGGCCGGGGGCTACAATGAGCAGTTCTTC.

In its sample, this clonotype was seen a few times. J is TRBJ2-7 and V is TRBV5-8, with TRBD2 identical over 14 bases. The germline V gene encodes CDR1 SGHTS and CDR2 YDEGEE. With 3 bases clipped from V and 3 bases from J, the junction kept 8 bases outside the gene matches. The CDR3 is 17 amino acids. CDR3 amino acids: CASSSGTSGSLGYEQYF. The CDR3 DNA is TGTGCCAGCAGCTCCGGGACTAGCGGGAGTTTGGGCTACGAGCAGTACTTC.

The V gene is TRBV9, the J gene TRBJ2-7; a possible D gene is TRBD2 (5 bases). From germline, CDR1 is SGDLS and CDR2 YYNGEE. The V end was cut by 2 bases, the J end by 6 bases, with 18 bases between. The CDR3 has 15 residues. CDR3 sequence (DNA): TGTGCCAGCAGCGTCGGCGTTGGAGGAGGAACCGAGCAGTACTTC. Amino acid sequence: CASSVGVGGGTEQYF.